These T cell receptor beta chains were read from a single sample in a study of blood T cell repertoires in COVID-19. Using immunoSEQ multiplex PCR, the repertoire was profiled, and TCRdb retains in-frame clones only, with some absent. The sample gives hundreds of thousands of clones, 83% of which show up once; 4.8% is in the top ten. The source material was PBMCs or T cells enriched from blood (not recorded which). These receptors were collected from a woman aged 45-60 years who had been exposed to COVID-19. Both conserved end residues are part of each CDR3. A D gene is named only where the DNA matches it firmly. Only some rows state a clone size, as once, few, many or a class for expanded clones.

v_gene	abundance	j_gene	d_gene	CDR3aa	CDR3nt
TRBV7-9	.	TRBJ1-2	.	CASSLETEGQGYTF	TGTGCCAGCAGCTTAGAAACGGAGGGTCAAGGCTACACCTTC
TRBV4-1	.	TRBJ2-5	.	CASATQETQYF	TGCGCCAGCGCCACACAAGAGACCCAGTACTTC
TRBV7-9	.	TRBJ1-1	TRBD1	CASSPRDSRNTEAFF	TGTGCCAGCAGCCCCCGGGACAGCCGGAACACTGAAGCTTTCTTT
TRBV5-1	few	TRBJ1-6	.	CASSFTGNLGSPLHF	TGCGCCAGCAGCTTTACAGGGAATTTAGGATCACCCCTCCACTTT
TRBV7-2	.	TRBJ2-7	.	CASSFQRASEQYF	TGTGCCAGCAGCTTCCAGAGGGCCTCCGAGCAGTACTTC
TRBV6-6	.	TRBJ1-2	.	CASSLAGANYGYTF	TGTGCCAGCAGTTTAGCGGGCGCTAACTATGGCTACACCTTC
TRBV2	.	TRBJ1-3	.	CASSPDRFGNTIYF	TGTGCCAGCAGCCCAGACAGGTTCGGAAACACCATATATTTT
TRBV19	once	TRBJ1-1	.	CASSSGGANTEAFF	TGTGCCAGTAGTTCGGGTGGGGCGAACACTGAAGCTTTCTTT
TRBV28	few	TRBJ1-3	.	CASSRESSGNTIYF	TGTGCCAGCAGTCGAGAGAGCTCTGGAAACACCATATATTTT
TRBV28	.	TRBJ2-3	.	CASSLSLALDTQYF	TGTGCCAGCAGTTTGTCGCTAGCGCTTGATACGCAGTATTTT
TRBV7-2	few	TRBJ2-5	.	CASSLRQGYETQYF	TGTGCCAGCAGCTTAAGGCAGGGGTACGAGACCCAGTACTTC